Given below is one T cell receptor (beta chain) in context. The sample is drawn from a study of CD8 T cells in Susac syndrome. The germline V gene has CDR1 DFQATT and CDR2 SNEGSKA (reference sequence). The CDR3 length is 15 residues. Trimming took 0 bases from V and 3 from J, leaving 12 bases between them. With random hexamers, 0.5 to 1 ug RNA was reverse transcribed. TCRdb analysed the immunoSEQ multiplex PCR reads with MiXCR anew, one entry per CDR3 protein. This sample has about 250,000 distinct CDR3 sequences, with roughly 95% found just once. The sequence was collected from a human donor with multiple sclerosis. This chain joins TRBV20-1 and TRBJ1-5; D not certain. The material sequenced was CD4+ T cells from PBMCs. The chain's CDR3 is CSARDREGFNQPQHF. Written as DNA, the CDR3 is TGCAGTGCTAGAGATCGGGAAGGATTCAATCAGCCCCAGCATTTT.